A single sample is the source of the 21 T cell receptor beta chains below, sequenced in a study of blood T cell repertoires in COVID-19. Method: immunoSEQ multiplex PCR; TCRdb's copy keeps in-frame clones and lacks some. The sample includes around 310,000 clones, 85% to 90% seen only once; the top ten take over 9%. The sequenced sample was PBMCs or T cells enriched from blood (not recorded which). Every receptor here comes from a woman aged 25 to 45 who had recovered from COVID-19.

The chain combines TRBV7-9 with TRBJ2-7; D perhaps matches TRBD2 (6 bases). Per germline, CDR1 SEHNR and CDR2 FQNEAQ (reference sequence). The CDR3 totals 12 residues. Trimming removed 8 bases from V and 6 bases from J, with 14 bases in between. Here the CDR3 reads CASSSGVGEQYF. In DNA form, the CDR3 reads TGTGCCAGCTCCTCGGGGGTGGGCGAGCAGTACTTC.

This sequence joins TRBV6-5 and TRBJ1-1; D is perhaps TRBD1 (6 bases). The CDR3 totals 13 residues. From germline, CDR1 is MNHEY and CDR2 SVGAGI. The germline V and J ends were trimmed by 7 bases and 6 bases, with 15 bases remaining between them. CDR3 nucleotides: TGTGCCAGCATAGAGGGGGGGAGGGCTGAAGCTTTCTTT. This codes for CASIEGGRAEAFF.

The CDR3: CASSWRGAGELFF. DNA of the CDR3: TGTGCCAGCAGCTGGAGGGGTGCCGGGGAGCTGTTTTTT. The chain combines TRBV7-2 with TRBJ2-2; D may be TRBD2 (6 bases). V lost 4 bases and J lost 6, with 9 bases in between. In germline, CDR1 is SGHTA, CDR2 FQGNSA. CDR3 length: 13 residues.

The chain couples TRBV7-9 to TRBJ1-3, with D unclear. V shed 5 bases and J shed 2 bases, with 13 bases lying between them. Germline CDR1 and CDR2: SEHNR and FQNEAQ (reference sequence). The CDR3 runs 15 residues. The CDR3 spells CASSGPGSPGNTIYF. In DNA form, the CDR3 reads TGTGCCAGCAGCGGCCCGGGTTCTCCTGGAAACACCATATATTTT. Based on the CDR3 plus reference TRBV7-9 and TRBJ1-3, the full variable domain is DTGVSQNPRHKITKRGQNVTFRCDPISEHNRLYWYRQTLGQGPEFLTYFQNEAQLEKSRLLSDRFSAERPKGSFSTLEIQRTEQGDSAMYLCASSGPGSPGNTIYFGEGSWLTVV.

The chain has TRBV18 and TRBJ1-5; 8 nucleotides agree with TRBD1. Trimming cost V 3 bases and J 2 bases; bases outside gene matches: 3. Germline V gene lookup returns CDR1 KGHSH and CDR2 LQKENI. The CDR3 is 15 residues long. The CDR3 here is CASSPDRGGNQPQHF. CDR3 DNA: TGTGCCAGCTCACCCGACAGGGGCGGCAATCAGCCCCAGCATTTT.

The chain combines TRBV12-3 or TRBV12-4 with TRBJ2-1; D is unresolved. There are 13 residues in the CDR3. V was clipped by 5 bases and J by 13 bases, with 18 bases between them. The CDR3 region has the DNA TGTGCCAGCAGTCTTACCCAGGTCGACGGACAGTTCTTC. It encodes CASSLTQVDGQFF.

The chain joins TRBV7-9 to TRBJ2-2, with TRBD2 matching 9 bases. Germline V gives CDR1 SEHNR, CDR2 FQNEAQ (reference sequence). This CDR3 is built from 19 residues. J was trimmed by 1 base and V by 1 base; bases with no gene match: 10. CDR3 in DNA: TGTGCCAGCAGCTTAGGTCGGGGTCTAGCGGGATGGAACACCGGGGAGCTGTTTTTT. It translates to CASSLGRGLAGWNTGELFF.

The V and J genes are TRBV6-5 and TRBJ1-4; tentatively, D is TRBD1 (6 bases). With 1 base removed from V and 7 bases from J, the gap between germline ends came to 16 bases. CDR1 is MNHEY and CDR2 is SVGAGI in the germline V gene. CDR3 length equals 16 residues. The CDR3 loop reads CASSYYGGGLVEKLFF. The CDR3 bases are TGTGCCAGCAGTTACTATGGCGGGGGGCTTGTTGAAAAACTGTTTTTT.

The chain joins TRBV9 to TRBJ1-3, with 10 bases that match TRBD1. V gave up 2 bases and J gave up 4 bases; unmatched junction bases: 9. This CDR3 contains 17 residues. Per the germline V gene, CDR1 is SGDLS and CDR2 is YYNGEE. This chain's CDR3 is CASSVSRQGAGGNTIYF. The CDR3 DNA sequence: TGTGCCAGCAGCGTTTCAAGACAGGGGGCTGGAGGAAACACCATATATTTT.

The genes are TRBV30 and TRBJ1-5; possibly TRBD1 for D (6 bases). Germline V CDR1 and CDR2: GTSNPN, SVGIG (reference sequence). CDR3 size: 14 residues. Trimming cost V 3 bases and J 7 bases, with 16 bases left between them. CDR3 sequence reads: CAWSGPGGPQPQHF. As DNA, the CDR3 is TGTGCCTGGAGCGGACCCGGGGGGCCCCAGCCCCAGCATTTT.

This clone was recorded a few times. This rearrangement joins TRBV7-9 to TRBJ2-2, with 9 bases lining up with TRBD1. This CDR3 has 17 residues. Unmatched junction bases numbered 9, after V lost 2 bases and J lost 5 bases. Germline V gene data show CDR1 as SEHNR and CDR2 as FQNEAQ (reference sequence). CDR3 in DNA: TGTGCCAGCAGCTTAAGGGGCGGACAGGGGATTACCGGGGAGCTGTTTTTT. This sequence encodes CASSLRGGQGITGELFF.

The chain uses TRBV29-1 and TRBJ1-2; D may be TRBD1 (6 bases). The CDR3 extends over 16 amino acids. Germline loops: CDR1 SQVTM, CDR2 ANQGSEA. Trimming removed 3 bases from V and 4 bases from J, with 21 bases in between. The CDR3 DNA sequence: TGCAGCGTTGAGTACCTTGGGGGGGCGCTTCTCTATGGCTACACCTTC. Translated, it gives CSVEYLGGALLYGYTF.

This CDR3 is CASSLGVPEGEQYF. Here the CDR3 DNA reads TGTGCCAGCAGCCTCGGGGTTCCTGAAGGCGAGCAGTACTTC. V usage is TRBV3-1 (or the pseudogene TRBV3-2) and J usage is TRBJ2-7, with D tentatively TRBD2 (5 bases). Trimming shortened V by 4 bases and J by 6 bases, and 16 bases separated the two germline ends. Germline assignment: CDR1 LGHDT and CDR2 YNNKEL (reference sequence). The CDR3 length is 14 residues.

This clone appeared a single time. V is TRBV5-1 and J is TRBJ2-5, with 7 bases fitting TRBD2. The CDR3 is 17 residues long. V lost 0 bases, J lost 1 base, and 9 bases stayed unmatched. Per the germline V gene, CDR1 is SGHRS and CDR2 is YFSETQ. This CDR3 reads CASSLVGLAAIQETQYF. The CDR3, as DNA: TGCGCCAGCAGCTTGGTCGGGCTAGCGGCAATCCAAGAGACCCAGTACTTC. Based on the CDR3 plus reference TRBV5-1 and TRBJ2-5, the full variable domain is KAGVTQTPRYLIKTRGQQVTLSCSPISGHRSVSWYQQTPGQGLQFLFEYFSETQRNKGNFPGRFSGRQFSNSRSEMNVSTLELGDSALYLCASSLVGLAAIQETQYFGPGTRLLVL.

This clone is a singleton in its sample. The chain recombines TRBV5-4 with TRBJ2-1; D unresolved. The V gene's germline CDR1 is SGHNT and CDR2 YYREEE (reference sequence). Trimming cost V 1 base and J 0 bases, with 8 bases left between them. CDR3 length: 15 amino acids. CDR3 nucleotides: TGTGCCAGCAGCTTGCGATGGAGCTCCTACAATGAGCAGTTCTTC. Its protein is CASSLRWSSYNEQFF.

The chain employs TRBV27 and TRBJ2-7, with TRBD2 matching 7 bases. CDR3 length equals 16 residues. The germline CDR1 and CDR2 sequences are MNHEY and SMNVEV (reference sequence). V was pared by 7 bases and J by 0 bases, with 12 bases of the junction left unmatched. CDR3 sequence: CASNPGASGYSYEQYF. The CDR3 DNA reads TGTGCCAGCAATCCCGGTGCTAGCGGTTACTCCTACGAGCAGTACTTC.

This rearrangement joins TRBV19 to TRBJ2-7; 12 nucleotides match TRBD2. The trim removed 5 bases at V and 5 bases at J, leaving 7 bases unmatched. The CDR3 sequence is 15 residues long. CDR1 and CDR2 from the germline V gene are LNHDA and SQIVND (reference sequence). The CDR3 here is CASSLGLAGTNEQYF. CDR3 sequence (DNA): TGTGCCAGTAGTCTTGGACTAGCGGGAACCAACGAGCAGTACTTC. Drawing the rest from reference TRBV19 and TRBJ2-7, the complete variable domain is DGGITQSPKYLFRKEGQNVTLSCEQNLNHDAMYWYRQDPGQGLRLIYYSQIVNDFQKGDIAEGYSVSREKKESFPLTVTSAQKNPTAFYLCASSLGLAGTNEQYFGPGTRLTVT.

V and J are TRBV3-1 (or the pseudogene TRBV3-2) and TRBJ2-3, with TRBD2 matching 7 bases. Germline trimming cut 3 bases from V and 5 bases from J; bases unmatched to any gene: 11. Germline CDR1 LGHDT, CDR2 YNNKEL (reference sequence). CDR3 length equals 16 residues. CDR3 in DNA: TGTGCCAGCAGCCAGATCGGGGAGGGCCGGGAAGATACGCAGTATTTT. Encoded protein: CASSQIGEGREDTQYF.

V is TRBV14 and J is TRBJ2-1; D perhaps matches TRBD2 (6 bases). In germline, CDR1 is SGHDN, CDR2 FVKESK. This CDR3 region has 12 residues. Trimming took 1 base from V and 12 from J, leaving 10 bases between them. Here the CDR3 DNA reads TGTGCCAGCAGCCAAGCGGCGGGACGGCAGTTCTTC. Translating gives CASSQAAGRQFF.

The chain employs TRBV5-1 and TRBJ2-7, with 9 bases matching TRBD1. Germline loops: CDR1 SGHRS, CDR2 YFSETQ. The J segment lost 4 bases and the V segment lost 3 bases, leaving 5 bases of the junction unmatched. This CDR3 spans 14 amino acids. CDR3: CASSSGQGTYEQYF. DNA of the CDR3: TGCGCCAGCAGCTCTGGACAGGGGACGTACGAGCAGTACTTC.

V and J are TRBV6-5 and TRBJ1-3; D gene unclear. In germline, CDR1 is MNHEY, CDR2 SVGAGI. V was shortened by 0 bases and J by 4 bases, with 4 bases between the two germline ends. The CDR3 has 13 amino acids. The CDR3 region is CASSYSGGNTIYF. The DNA of the CDR3 is TGTGCCAGCAGTTACTCTGGCGGAAACACCATATATTTT.